These 25 T cell receptor beta chains originate from one sample sequenced in a study of blood T cell repertoires in COVID-19. Profiling relied on immunoSEQ multiplex PCR, and the TCRdb table lists in-frame clones only, not all of them. The table records about 290,000 clones, over 85% of them present only once. Sequenced: peripheral blood. Source of these receptors: a woman aged 25 to 39 with COVID-19, enrolled during active disease.

J is TRBJ1-1 and V is TRBV25-1; D unresolved. This CDR3 comprises 12 residues. Trimming stripped 3 bases from V and 10 bases from J, with 12 bases between. The germline V gene has CDR1 MGHDK and CDR2 SYGVNS. The DNA of the CDR3 is TGTGCCAGCAGTGACAGGTCGTTGTTAGCTTTCTTT. Amino acid sequence: CASSDRSLLAFF.

CDR3 sequence: CASSSGQGAQVETQYF. The CDR3, as DNA: TGCGCCAGCAGCTCGGGACAGGGGGCGCAGGTGGAGACCCAGTACTTC. V gene TRBV5-1 combines with J gene TRBJ2-5; TRBD1 agrees at 12 bases. Germline CDR1 reads SGHRS; CDR2 reads YFSETQ. Germline trimming cut 3 bases from V and 5 bases from J; bases unmatched to any gene: 8. This CDR3 region has 16 residues. Together with reference TRBV5-1 and TRBJ2-5, the CDR3 gives the full variable domain: KAGVTQTPRYLIKTRGQQVTLSCSPISGHRSVSWYQQTPGQGLQFLFEYFSETQRNKGNFPGRFSGRQFSNSRSEMNVSTLELGDSALYLCASSSGQGAQVETQYFGPGTRLLVL.

The CDR3: CASSQVGGYGYTF. The CDR3 bases are TGTGCCAGCAGCCAAGTTGGGGGGTATGGCTACACCTTC. This rearrangement joins TRBV3-1 (or the pseudogene TRBV3-2) to TRBJ1-2; D perhaps matches TRBD1 (5 bases). The CDR3 has 13 amino acids. The V gene's germline CDR1 is LGHDT and CDR2 YNNKEL (reference sequence). Between the trimmed V and J ends, which lost 1 base and 5 bases, there was a span of 8 bases.

This clone has at least ten counts. Different DNA sequences within this sample yield the same CDR3. V is TRBV19 and J is TRBJ2-7; 10 bases agree with TRBD1. CDR1 and CDR2 from the germline V gene are LNHDA and SQIVND (reference sequence). V shed 7 bases, J shed 4 bases, and the junction held 7 bases outside the gene matches. There are 14 residues in the CDR3. For the CDR3, the DNA is TGTGCCAGTACCCCGACAGGGGGCATTTACGAGCAGTACTTC. Translating it yields CASTPTGGIYEQYF.

The rearrangement joins TRBV19 to TRBJ2-7; TRBD1 matches 7 bases. Germline CDR1 and CDR2: LNHDA and SQIVND (reference sequence). This CDR3 spans 13 amino acids. The ends lost 1 base at V and 6 bases at J; junction bases unmatched: 3. CDR3 bases: TGTGCCAGTAGTATAGGGGGACAGAGCGAGCAGTACTTC. This encodes CASSIGGQSEQYF.

The gene calls are TRBV3-1 (or the pseudogene TRBV3-2) and TRBJ1-2; 8 bases fit TRBD1. The CDR3 covers 12 residues. CDR1 is LGHDT, CDR2 YNNKEL, per germline (reference sequence). V was pared by 6 bases and J by 8 bases, with 5 bases of the junction left unmatched. The CDR3 DNA reads as TGTGCCAGCAGACTGGACAGGGACGGCTACACCTTC. Its translation is CASRLDRDGYTF.

The count of this clone is one. The chain has TRBV15 and TRBJ1-5; the match to TRBD1 covers 7 bases. Germline V CDR1 and CDR2: LNHNV, YYDKDF (reference sequence). Trimming cost V 3 bases and J 6 bases; bases outside gene matches: 11. The CDR3 runs 16 residues. This chain's CDR3 is CATSRETTGAGQPQHF. DNA for the CDR3: TGTGCCACCAGCAGGGAAACAACAGGGGCTGGTCAGCCCCAGCATTTT.

The genes are TRBV5-5 and TRBJ1-2; possible D gene TRBD1, 5 bases. This CDR3 comprises 18 residues. Germline V CDR1 and CDR2: SGHKS, YYEKEE (reference sequence). Between the trimmed V and J ends, which lost 5 bases and 5 bases, there was a span of 28 bases. The DNA for the CDR3 is TGTGCCAGCAGGGAACAGTCTCTAGGCCGCGGGGGGAGGTATGGCTACACCTTC. Translated: CASREQSLGRGGRYGYTF.

The chain couples TRBV29-1 to TRBJ1-2, with TRBD1 as a possible D gene (5 bases). Germline CDR1 SQVTM, CDR2 ANQGSEA. V lost 3 bases and J 5 bases, leaving 16 bases between the germline ends. This CDR3 has 14 residues. The CDR3 nucleotides are TGCAGCGTTGAGGCTAGGGTTTCAGGGTATGGCTACACCTTC. Encoded protein: CSVEARVSGYGYTF.

This chain links TRBV5-1 with TRBJ1-2; 7 nucleotides line up with TRBD1. With V trimmed by 3 bases and J by 4 bases, 9 bases remained unmatched. The CDR3 extends over 15 amino acids. CDR1 and CDR2 from the germline V gene are SGHRS and YFSETQ. CDR3 DNA: TGCGCCAGCAGCTCCCAGACAGGGTCGGTCTATGGCTACACCTTC. It codes for CASSSQTGSVYGYTF.

The chain is built from TRBV11-2 and TRBJ1-1; the D gene is possibly TRBD1 (6 bases). The V gene lost 1 base and the J gene lost 5 bases, with 14 bases spanning the gap. Germline CDR1 and CDR2: SGHAT and FQNNGV. This CDR3 is 15 amino acids long. CDR3 nucleotides: TGTGCCAGCAGCTTAGTTGTGGGGGCGAGGACTGAAGCTTTCTTT. This sequence encodes CASSLVVGARTEAFF.

The chain has TRBV11-2 and TRBJ1-1; 8 bases map to TRBD1. J was trimmed by 7 bases and V by 5 bases; bases with no gene match: 15. Germline assignment: CDR1 SGHAT and CDR2 FQNNGV. The CDR3 covers 16 residues. CDR3 coding DNA: TGTGCCAGCAGCCCGTTTACTCGACAGGGGCGAATTGAAGCTTTCTTT. This gives the protein CASSPFTRQGRIEAFF.

This clone appeared once. This sequence joins TRBV7-8 and TRBJ2-1; D perhaps matches TRBD2 (5 bases). The CDR3 has 13 residues. Germline CDR1 reads SGHVS; CDR2 reads FQNEAQ. The ends were cut back, 5 bases at V and 4 bases at J, with 9 bases in the middle. CDR3 sequence reads: CASSEAAYNEQFF. CDR3 in DNA: TGTGCCAGCAGCGAAGCGGCTTACAATGAGCAGTTCTTC.

This clone was detected a few times. The genes are TRBV19 and TRBJ2-5; perhaps TRBD2 as D (6 bases). The CDR3 loop spans 14 amino acids. Trimming removed 10 bases from V and 2 bases from J, with 17 bases in between. Germline V gene lookup returns CDR1 LNHDA and CDR2 SQIVND (reference sequence). CDR3 nucleotides: TGTGCCACATCCATGTTGGGACTGCAAGAGACCCAGTACTTC. This encodes CATSMLGLQETQYF. Full variable domain (rest looked up from reference TRBV19 and TRBJ2-5): DGGITQSPKYLFRKEGQNVTLSCEQNLNHDAMYWYRQDPGQGLRLIYYSQIVNDFQKGDIAEGYSVSREKKESFPLTVTSAQKNPTAFYLCATSMLGLQETQYFGPGTRLLVL.

V and J are TRBV27 and TRBJ1-2, with no clear D. Germline assignment: CDR1 MNHEY and CDR2 SMNVEV (reference sequence). V shed 3 bases and J shed 5 bases, with 16 bases lying between them. This CDR3 spans 15 amino acids. The CDR3 loop reads CASSFIMPGKYGYTF. The CDR3 DNA follows: TGTGCCAGCAGTTTCATCATGCCAGGAAAATATGGCTACACCTTC.

The chain is built from TRBV19 and TRBJ1-1; a weak D match, TRBD1 (6 bases). CDR3 length equals 14 residues. V gave up 7 bases and J gave up 1 base, with 13 bases separating them. Germline CDR1 is LNHDA and CDR2 is SQIVND (reference sequence). CDR3 DNA: TGTGCCAGTAAAGGGGGACAATCGAACACTGAAGCTTTCTTT. Protein product: CASKGGQSNTEAFF. The entire variable domain, with the rest obtained from reference TRBV19 and TRBJ1-1, is as follows: DGGITQSPKYLFRKEGQNVTLSCEQNLNHDAMYWYRQDPGQGLRLIYYSQIVNDFQKGDIAEGYSVSREKKESFPLTVTSAQKNPTAFYLCASKGGQSNTEAFFGQGTRLTVV.

This sequence joins TRBV5-4 and TRBJ1-1; no clear D. CDR3 size: 14 residues. Trimming took 5 bases from V and 4 from J, leaving 15 bases between them. Germline CDR1 is SGHNT and CDR2 is YYREEE (reference sequence). CDR3 nucleotide sequence: TGTGCCAGCAGGAGTGCCTATCGAGGCACTGAAGCTTTCTTT. It encodes CASRSAYRGTEAFF.

The rearrangement joins TRBV5-1 to TRBJ2-1; 9 positions agree with TRBD1. The junction had 14 bases not matched to a gene; V was cut back by 4 bases and J by 9 bases. There are 16 residues in the CDR3. Germline values: CDR1 SGHRS, CDR2 YFSETQ. The CDR3, as DNA: TGCGCCAGCAGCCCCGTCCCGGGACAGGGAATCCTTGAGCAGTTCTTC. Its protein is CASSPVPGQGILEQFF.

This clone was recorded a few times. The gene calls are TRBV6-5 and TRBJ1-2; D perhaps matches TRBD1 (6 bases). CDR3 size: 12 residues. Germline V lookup: CDR1 MNHEY, CDR2 SVGAGI. V shed 6 bases and J shed 8 bases, with 13 bases lying between them. CDR3 DNA sequence: TGTGCCAGCAGCCCGACAGGAATCGGCTACACCTTC. Protein sequence: CASSPTGIGYTF.

The rearrangement links TRBV3-1 (or the pseudogene TRBV3-2) to TRBJ1-4; the D gene is possibly TRBD1 (6 bases). The ends were cut back, 4 bases at V and 8 bases at J, with 17 bases in the middle. The CDR3 length is 15 residues. CDR1 is LGHDT and CDR2 is YNNKEL in the germline V gene (reference sequence). The CDR3 protein is CASSRWGQEGEKLFF. DNA of the CDR3: TGTGCCAGCAGCCGATGGGGGCAGGAAGGGGAAAAACTGTTTTTT.

Comment on this clone: One end of the junction does not line up with germline, which may come from a read error. The chain combines TRBV6-6 with TRBJ2-3; D gene uncertain. Germline lookup yields CDR1 MNHNY and CDR2 SVGAGI (reference sequence). The CDR3 is 13 residues long. The CDR3 here is CVSSRQAQDTQYF. The CDR3 nucleotides read TGTGTCAGCAGCCGCCAGGCTCAAGATACGCAGTATTTT.

This clone was counted once. The CDR3 DNA is TGTGCCAGAAGCCCCAAGCGCCGGGACAGGGGTTTCGGCTACACCTTC. It specifies CARSPKRRDRGFGYTF. The chain employs TRBV5-3 and TRBJ1-2; 10 bases are a match to TRBD1. TRBV5-3 is an open reading frame, and its role is uncertain. The CDR3 is 16 amino acids. The junction had 14 bases not matched to a gene; V was cut back by 4 bases and J by 8 bases.

The gene calls are TRBV2 and TRBJ1-2; TRBD1 aligns across 7 bases. The CDR3 has 13 amino acids. V was pared by 7 bases and J by 3 bases, with 5 bases of the junction left unmatched. Germline V gene sequence: CDR1 SNHLY, CDR2 FYNNEI. Here the CDR3 reads CASTGQVHYGYTF. The CDR3 DNA reads TGTGCCAGCACTGGACAGGTCCACTATGGCTACACCTTC.

Only a few counts were recorded for this clone. The rearrangement links TRBV6-2 or TRBV6-3 to TRBJ1-2, with 8 bases identical to TRBD1. CDR3 size: 14 residues. Germline V gene data show CDR1 as MNHEY and CDR2 as SVGEGT. Germline trimming cut 2 bases from V and 12 bases from J; bases unmatched to any gene: 11. The CDR3 nucleotides read TGTGCCAGCAGTTACAAGGGGACAGGTCTTAGTGACACCTTC. Its protein product is CASSYKGTGLSDTF.

This clone is a singleton in its sample. V usage is TRBV6-5 and J usage is TRBJ1-2; TRBD1 agrees at 8 bases. The V gene end was trimmed by 5 bases and the J gene end by 4 bases; junction bases not matched to a gene: 3. Germline V gene sequence: CDR1 MNHEY, CDR2 SVGAGI. CDR3 length: 13 amino acids. The CDR3 nucleotides are TGTGCCAGCAGTATGGGGACAGGCTATGGCTACACCTTC. Translation: CASSMGTGYGYTF.